The following is a T cell receptor beta chain sequence with its context. The target antigen is unknown. Between the trimmed V and J ends, which lost 4 bases and 4 bases, there was a span of 25 bases. Germline CDR1 and CDR2: MNHNS and SASEGT. This CDR3 is 18 amino acids long. The data were taken from a study of CD8+CD57+ T cells in acquired aplastic anemia. Notes on the study in general: Patients did not significantly differ from controls in CD8+ Simpson's diversity.

CD8+CD57+ cell expansion, shown by flow cytometry, had occurred in the patients selected for sequencing. Template material for TCR beta VDJ and CDR3 profiling consisted of genomic DNA. TCRdb processed the reads anew with MiXCR; each CDR3 protein has one entry. The table includes approximately 190,000 distinct CDR3 sequences, approximately 48% detected once. The chain employs TRBV6-1 and TRBJ1-2; D is perhaps TRBD1 (6 bases). This clonotype was obtained from a human donor with aplastic anemia. Sequences were obtained from sorted CD4+, CD8+, or CD8+CD57+ T cells (not recorded which) from PBMCs. CDR3 bases: TGTGCCAGCAGTGTTTACCTGGGGTCAACAGGGAAGCCCTATGGCTACACCTTC. Encoded protein: CASSVYLGSTGKPYGYTF.